This TCR beta chain was documented in a study of cytomegalovirus exposure and HLA in healthy donors. V dropped 2 bases and J dropped 6; count of bases not matched to a gene: 11. Germline CDR1 is SEHNR and CDR2 is FQNEAQ (reference sequence). This CDR3 is built from 16 residues. The table lists this clone with a count of one. Its antigen remains unknown. The study's findings and limits: Rarity marked most TCR sequences, yet some public TCRs occurred in many donors.

Sequenced by immunoSEQ multiplex PCR; TCRdb stores in-frame clones only, minus some. The table records hundreds of thousands of clones, more than 75% of them present only once. The rearrangement uses TRBV7-9 and TRBJ2-7, with 9 nucleotides matching TRBD2. The receptor comes from a woman under 30 in good health and CMV-seronegative. The source material was PBMCs. The CDR3, as DNA: TGTGCCAGCAGCTTAATGTCTAGCGGGATAGGTAGCGAGCAGTACTTC. Translation: CASSLMSSGIGSEQYF. The variable domain in full, completed from reference TRBV7-9 and TRBJ2-7, reads DTGVSQNPRHKITKRGQNVTFRCDPISEHNRLYWYRQTLGQGPEFLTYFQNEAQLEKSRLLSDRFSAERPKGSFSTLEIQRTEQGDSAMYLCASSLMSSGIGSEQYFGPGTRLTVT.